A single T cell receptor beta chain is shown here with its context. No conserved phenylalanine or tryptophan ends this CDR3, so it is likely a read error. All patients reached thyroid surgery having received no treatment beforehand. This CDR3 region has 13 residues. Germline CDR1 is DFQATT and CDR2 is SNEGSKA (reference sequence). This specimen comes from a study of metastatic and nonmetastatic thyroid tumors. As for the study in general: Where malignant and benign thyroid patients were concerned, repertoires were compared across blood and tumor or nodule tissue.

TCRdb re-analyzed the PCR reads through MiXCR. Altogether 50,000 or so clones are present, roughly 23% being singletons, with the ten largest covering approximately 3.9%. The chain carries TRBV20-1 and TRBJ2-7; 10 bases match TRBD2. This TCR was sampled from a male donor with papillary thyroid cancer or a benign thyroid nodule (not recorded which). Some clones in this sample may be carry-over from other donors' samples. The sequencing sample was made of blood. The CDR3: CSDRLAGFYEQYL. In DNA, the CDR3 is TGCAGTGATAGACTAGCGGGCTTCTACGAGCAGTACTTA.